The rows below give T cell receptor beta chains drawn from one sample of a study of T cells after yellow fever vaccination. Via MiXCR, TCRdb re-called the 5' RACE reads, giving one row per CDR3 protein. The sample shows about 25,000 distinct CDR3 sequences, less than 3.5% of them seen only once. The sequencing here drew on PBMCs, either bulk or a sorted T-cell subset (CD4+, CD8+, memory, or dextramer-sorted; not recorded which), taken approximately 47 days after the first yellow fever vaccination. Every receptor here comes from a man between 18 and 35 years old who received the YFV17D yellow fever vaccine. Each CDR3 is given with its conserved first and last residue. The order of the fields is D gene, V gene, clone size, J gene, CDR3 protein, CDR3 DNA. A D gene is named only where the DNA matches it firmly. Clone size is not always given. Where it is, it says once, few, many or a class for expanded clones.

d_gene: TRBD1; v_gene: TRBV4-1; abundance: many; j_gene: TRBJ2-2; CDR3aa: CASSYPGQGHTGELFF; CDR3nt: TGCGCCAGCAGCTATCCGGGACAGGGTCACACCGGGGAGCTGTTTTTT
d_gene: TRBD2; v_gene: TRBV20-1; abundance: many; j_gene: TRBJ2-5; CDR3aa: CSAEAGGIGTQYF; CDR3nt: TGCAGTGCAGAAGCGGGGGGAATAGGGACCCAGTACTTC
d_gene: NA; v_gene: TRBV2; abundance: NA; j_gene: TRBJ1-2; CDR3aa: CAFCLGNYGYTF; CDR3nt: TGTGCCTTCTGTTTAGGGAACTATGGCTACACCTTC
d_gene: NA; v_gene: TRBV24-1; abundance: many; j_gene: TRBJ1-2; CDR3aa: CATSDYYGYTF; CDR3nt: TGTGCCACCAGTGATTATTACGGCTACACCTTC
d_gene: NA; v_gene: TRBV6-2/TRBV6-3; abundance: many; j_gene: TRBJ2-5; CDR3aa: CASSYVGGLETQYF; CDR3nt: TGTGCCAGCAGTTACGTTGGGGGCTTGGAGACCCAGTACTTC
d_gene: TRBD1; v_gene: TRBV6-5; abundance: many; j_gene: TRBJ1-2; CDR3aa: CASSYPTGHGGYGYTF; CDR3nt: TGTGCCAGCAGTTACCCGACAGGGCATGGAGGATATGGCTACACCTTC
d_gene: NA; v_gene: TRBV5-1; abundance: many; j_gene: TRBJ1-2; CDR3aa: CASSLGGPDGYTF; CDR3nt: TGCGCCAGCAGCTTGGGGGGGCCGGATGGCTACACCTTC
d_gene: TRBD2; v_gene: TRBV5-1; abundance: many; j_gene: TRBJ2-3; CDR3aa: CASSRTSGVSDTQYF; CDR3nt: TGCGCCAGCAGCAGGACTAGCGGGGTATCAGATACGCAGTATTTT
d_gene: NA; v_gene: TRBV3-1; abundance: many; j_gene: TRBJ1-2; CDR3aa: CASSPAGHPLYGYTF; CDR3nt: TGTGCCAGCAGCCCAGCGGGGCATCCCCTCTATGGCTACACCTTC
d_gene: TRBD2; v_gene: TRBV4-2; abundance: many; j_gene: TRBJ2-7; CDR3aa: CASSLMGGEQYF; CDR3nt: TGTGCCAGCAGCCTCATGGGGGGGGAGCAGTACTTC